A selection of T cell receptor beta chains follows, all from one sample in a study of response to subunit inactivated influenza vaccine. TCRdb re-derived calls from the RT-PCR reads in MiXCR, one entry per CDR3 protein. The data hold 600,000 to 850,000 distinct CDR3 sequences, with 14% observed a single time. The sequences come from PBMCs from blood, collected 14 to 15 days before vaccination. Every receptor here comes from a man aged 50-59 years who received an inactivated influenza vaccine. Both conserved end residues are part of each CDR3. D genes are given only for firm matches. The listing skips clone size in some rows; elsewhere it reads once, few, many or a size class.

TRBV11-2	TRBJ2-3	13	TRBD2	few	TGTGCCAGCAGCTCCTTCAGGGAGGGTACGCAGTATTTT	CASSSFREGTQYF
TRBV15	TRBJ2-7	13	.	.	TGTGCCACCAGCGGGAACCGGGGGTACGAGCAGTACTTC	CATSGNRGYEQYF
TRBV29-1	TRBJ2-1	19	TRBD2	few	TGCAGCGTTGAGGGAATTACTAGCGGGCAAAACCCCTTTTCCGATGAGCAGTTCTTC	CSVEGITSGQNPFSDEQFF
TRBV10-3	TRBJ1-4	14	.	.	TGTGCCATCCGAAACCCAGGGCCTAATGAAAAACTGTTTTTT	CAIRNPGPNEKLFF
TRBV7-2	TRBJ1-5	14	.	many	TGTGCCAGCAGCAACAGGGATAGCAATCAGCCCCAGCATTTT	CASSNRDSNQPQHF
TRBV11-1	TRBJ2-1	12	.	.	TGTGCCAGCAAAGGGGGAGACAATGAGCAGTTCTTC	CASKGGDNEQFF
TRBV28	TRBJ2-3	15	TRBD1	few	TGTGCCAGCAGTGTCCTCCGGACAGGGGGAGATACGCAGTATTTT	CASSVLRTGGDTQYF
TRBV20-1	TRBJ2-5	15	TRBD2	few	TGCAGTGCTAGAGTACTAGCGGGAGATTGGGAGACCCAGTACTTC	CSARVLAGDWETQYF
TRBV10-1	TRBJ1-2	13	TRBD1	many	TGCGCCAGCAGTGAACAGGGGACGTATGGCTACACCTTC	CASSEQGTYGYTF
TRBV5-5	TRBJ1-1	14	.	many	TGTGCCAGCAGCTTGTCAGGGGCGAACACTGAAGCTTTCTTT	CASSLSGANTEAFF
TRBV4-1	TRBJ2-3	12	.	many	TGCGCCAGCAGCCGTCCCACGGATACGCAGTATTTT	CASSRPTDTQYF
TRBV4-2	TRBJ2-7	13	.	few	TGTGCCAGCAGCCAAGCAGACGGTCTAGAGCAGTACTTC	CASSQADGLEQYF
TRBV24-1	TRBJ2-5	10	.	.	TGTGCCACCAGTTACCCATATAAGCCCTTC	CATSYPYKPF
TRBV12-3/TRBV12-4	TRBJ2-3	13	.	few	TGTGCCAGCACCTGGAGGGATTCAGATACGCAGTATTTT	CASTWRDSDTQYF
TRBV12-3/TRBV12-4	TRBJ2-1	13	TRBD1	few	TGTGCCAGCAGTTTTAACAGGGGAAATGAGCAGTTCTTC	CASSFNRGNEQFF
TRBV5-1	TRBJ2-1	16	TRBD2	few	TGCGCCAGCAGCCACGGACTAGCGGGGGCCTACAATGAGCAGTTCTTC	CASSHGLAGAYNEQFF
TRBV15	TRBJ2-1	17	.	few	TGTGCCACCAGCAGAAGAACTCTAGTAGGAGGGCACAATGAGCAGTTCTTC	CATSRRTLVGGHNEQFF
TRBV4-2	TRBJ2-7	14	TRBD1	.	TGTGCCAGCAGCCAAGGGGCAGGGGGCGACGAGCAGTACTTC	CASSQGAGGDEQYF
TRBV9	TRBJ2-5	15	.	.	TGTGCCAGCAGTCGGGGACTTAACTTCGAAGAGACCCAGTACTTC	CASSRGLNFEETQYF
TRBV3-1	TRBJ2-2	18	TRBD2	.	TGTGCCAGCAGGCTACTTGGACTAGCGGGAGAGAACACCGGGGAGCTGTTTTTT	CASRLLGLAGENTGELFF
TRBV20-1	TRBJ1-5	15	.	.	TGCAGTGCTAGTACCTTCGAGGGTGGCAATCAGCCCCAGCATTTT	CSASTFEGGNQPQHF
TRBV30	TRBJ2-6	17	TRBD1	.	TGTGCCTGGAGTGAAGACAGGGTCTTCTCTGGGGCCAACGTCCTGACTTTC	CAWSEDRVFSGANVLTF
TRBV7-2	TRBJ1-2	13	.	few	TGTGCCAGCAGCTACCCTTTACGGAGAGGCTACACCTTC	CASSYPLRRGYTF
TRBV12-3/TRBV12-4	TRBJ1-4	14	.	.	TGTGCCAGCAGTCCCACCCGGGTGGGGGAAAAACTGTTTTTT	CASSPTRVGEKLFF
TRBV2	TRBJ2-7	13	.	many	TGTGCCAGCAGCGGACAGAGCTCCTACGAGCAGTACTTC	CASSGQSSYEQYF
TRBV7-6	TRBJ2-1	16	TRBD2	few	TGTGCCAGCAGCTTAGAGGCTAGCGGGGGTGGAAATGAGCAGTTCTTC	CASSLEASGGGNEQFF
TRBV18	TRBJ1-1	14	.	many	TGTGCCAGCTCCACCGGACGTATGAACACTGAAGCTTTCTTT	CASSTGRMNTEAFF
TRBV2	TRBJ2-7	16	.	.	TGTGCCAGCCAGGCTCCCGGACAGCAGACCAACTACGAGCAGTACTTC	CASQAPGQQTNYEQYF
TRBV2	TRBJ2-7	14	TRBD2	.	TGTGCCAGCAGCCGGACTAGCGGGATCTACGAGCAGTATTTC	CASSRTSGIYEQYF
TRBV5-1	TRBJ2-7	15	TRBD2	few	TGCGCCAGCAGCTTAATAGCGGGAGACCGCTACGAGCAGTACTTC	CASSLIAGDRYEQYF
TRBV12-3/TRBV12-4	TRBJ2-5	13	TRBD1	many	TGTGCCAGCAGCCCGACAGGGGTCGGGACCCAGTACTTC	CASSPTGVGTQYF
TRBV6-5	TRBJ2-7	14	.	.	TGTGCCAGCAGTTACTCCAGGAACTCCTACGAGCAGTACTTC	CASSYSRNSYEQYF
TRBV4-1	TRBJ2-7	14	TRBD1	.	TGCGCCAGCAGCCAGGATGGGACAGGACGTGAGCAGTACTTC	CASSQDGTGREQYF
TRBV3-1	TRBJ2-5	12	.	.	TGTGCCAGCAGCCGGTTTCGAGTAGCCCAGTACTTC	CASSRFRVAQYF
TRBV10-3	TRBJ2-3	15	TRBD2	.	TGTGCCATCAGTGAGCCAGCGGGAGCGTCAGATACGCAGTATTTT	CAISEPAGASDTQYF
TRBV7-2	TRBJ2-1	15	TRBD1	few	TGTGCCAGCAGCGATTACAGGGGGGCCTACAATGAGCAGTTCTTC	CASSDYRGAYNEQFF
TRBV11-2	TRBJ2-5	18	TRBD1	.	TGTGCCAGCAGCCCAGGGGCCTCGGGACAGGGGGCGTCAGAGACCCAGTACTTC	CASSPGASGQGASETQYF
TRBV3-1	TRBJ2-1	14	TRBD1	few	TGTGCCAGCAGCCGGGACAGGGAGGCTGATGAGCAGTTCTTC	CASSRDREADEQFF
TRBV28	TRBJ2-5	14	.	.	TGTGCCAGCAGTTTTGGGGCGGCACCAGAGACCCAGTACTTC	CASSFGAAPETQYF
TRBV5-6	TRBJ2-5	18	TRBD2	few	TGTGCCAGCAGCTTGTGGAAAGGCGGGAGGGCCGCTGGAGAGACCCAGTACTTC	CASSLWKGGRAAGETQYF
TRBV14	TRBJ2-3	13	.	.	TGTGCCAGCAGCCAAGCACCACGGGATACGCAGTATTTT	CASSQAPRDTQYF
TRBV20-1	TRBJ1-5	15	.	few	TGCAGTGCTAGGGAAACAGGGTTTAGAAATCAGCCCCAGCATTTT	CSARETGFRNQPQHF
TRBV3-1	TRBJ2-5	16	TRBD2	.	TGTGCCAGCAGCTCACGGACTAGCGGAGATTGGGAGACCCAGTACTTC	CASSSRTSGDWETQYF
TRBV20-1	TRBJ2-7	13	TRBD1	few	TGCAGTGTCCCGGGACAGGGTGCCTACGAGCAGTACTTC	CSVPGQGAYEQYF
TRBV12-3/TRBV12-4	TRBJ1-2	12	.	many	TGTGCCAGCAGTACAGGGTCCCGTGGCTACACCTTC	CASSTGSRGYTF
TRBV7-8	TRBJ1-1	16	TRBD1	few	TGTGCCAGCAGTTCTAAGGTTTGGACAGGGAACACTGAAGCTTTCTTT	CASSSKVWTGNTEAFF
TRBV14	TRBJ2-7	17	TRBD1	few	TGTGCCAGCAGCCAAGACCTCCGGGACAGTAATGACTACGAGCAGTACTTC	CASSQDLRDSNDYEQYF
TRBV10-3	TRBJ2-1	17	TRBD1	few	TGTGCCATCAGTGAGTCGGGGGGGACAGGGGTATACAATGAGCAGTTCTTC	CAISESGGTGVYNEQFF
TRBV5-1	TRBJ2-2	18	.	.	TGCGCCAGCAGCCCCCGGGAAGGCGCTGTAGTCAACACCGGGGAGCTGTTTTTT	CASSPREGAVVNTGELFF
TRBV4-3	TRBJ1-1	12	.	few	TGCGCCAGCAGCCATCAGGACACTGAAGCTTTCTTT	CASSHQDTEAFF
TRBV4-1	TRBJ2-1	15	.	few	TGCGCCAGCAGCCAAGAAACGTCGTCCTTGGATGAGCAGTTCTTC	CASSQETSSLDEQFF